The 20 T cell receptor beta chains listed next were all sequenced from one sample in a study of cytomegalovirus exposure and HLA in healthy donors. PCR involved 60 Vbeta and 13 Jbeta primers. Produced via immunoSEQ multiplex PCR; TCRdb's table is partial and in-frame only. This sample has over 150,000 clones, with around 80% found just once. Sequencing input: PBMCs. The receptors derive from a woman aged 45-65 years in good health and CMV-seropositive.

The J gene is TRBJ2-2, the V gene TRBV5-1, with 9 bases matching TRBD2. Germline-derived CDR1 and CDR2 are SGHRS and YFSETQ. Germline trimming cut 2 bases from V and 0 bases from J; bases unmatched to any gene: 5. The CDR3 is made up of 17 amino acids. In nucleotides, the CDR3 is TGCGCCAGCAGCTTCCTCCTAGCGGGGACGAACACCGGGGAGCTGTTTTTT. It codes for CASSFLLAGTNTGELFF.

This clone was counted between two and nine times. The chain employs TRBV5-6 and TRBJ2-3; D remains unclear. The CDR3 covers 13 residues. Germline V gives CDR1 SGHDT, CDR2 YYEEEE. Trimming took off 0 bases at V and 5 bases at J, with 7 bases between the two ends. CDR3 nucleotides: TGTGCCAGCAGCTTGGCCTCTAGAGATACGCAGTATTTT. This sequence encodes CASSLASRDTQYF.

The chain combines TRBV7-2 with TRBJ1-3, with a possible D match to TRBD1 (6 bases). This CDR3 contains 14 residues. V was trimmed by 4 bases and J by 2 bases, leaving 9 bases between them. Germline CDR1 is SGHTA and CDR2 is FQGNSA. As DNA, the CDR3 is TGTGCCAGCAGCTCCCAGGGGACTGGAAACACCATATATTTT. Translation gives CASSSQGTGNTIYF.

This clone was counted a single time. This chain connects TRBV10-3 to TRBJ2-5; D unclear. This CDR3 has 15 amino acids. V was clipped by 10 bases and J by 5 bases, with 23 bases between them. Germline V lookup: CDR1 ENHRY, CDR2 SYGVKD. The CDR3 loop is CATKVNSLLGETQYF. The CDR3 DNA follows: TGTGCCACCAAAGTTAATAGCTTGCTTGGGGAGACCCAGTACTTC.

The chain combines TRBV6-5 with TRBJ1-4; 9 bases fit TRBD1. Germline V gene sequence: CDR1 MNHEY, CDR2 SVGAGI. V shed 5 bases, J shed 5 bases, and the junction held 3 bases outside the gene matches. The CDR3 consists of 14 residues. Here the CDR3 reads CASSRDRDNEKLFF. DNA for the CDR3: TGTGCCAGCAGTCGGGACAGGGACAATGAAAAACTGTTTTTT.

This chain connects TRBV4-1 to TRBJ2-4, with TRBD1 as a possible D gene (6 bases). Trimming removed 4 bases at V and 12 bases at J, with 28 bases between. The CDR3 totals 17 residues. CDR1 is MGHRA and CDR2 is YSYEKL in the germline V gene. The CDR3 protein is CASSPSGVRSLSDSQYF. The CDR3 DNA reads TGCGCCAGCAGCCCCTCAGGTGTCAGGTCCCTCTCGGACAGTCAGTACTTC.

The chain joins TRBV27 to TRBJ2-1; 9 positions match TRBD2. CDR1 is MNHEY, CDR2 SMNVEV, per germline (reference sequence). The length of the CDR3 is 12 residues. The J segment lost 10 bases and the V segment lost 7 bases, leaving 5 bases of the junction unmatched. DNA for the CDR3: TGTGCCAGCACAGCGGGGGGCGGGGAGCAGTTCTTC. It is translated as CASTAGGGEQFF.

This clone was counted once. The V gene is TRBV27, the J gene TRBJ2-5; 15 positions agree with TRBD2. The germline V gene encodes CDR1 MNHEY and CDR2 SMNVEV (reference sequence). V lost 2 bases to trimming and J lost 5 bases; unmatched junction nucleotides: 9. CDR3 length: 18 amino acids. As DNA, the CDR3 is TGTGCCAGCAGTTTACAGGGACTAGCGGGGGGAGGGCGGGAGACCCAGTACTTC. This gives the protein CASSLQGLAGGGRETQYF.

J is TRBJ1-2 and V is TRBV4-3; TRBD1 matches at 10 bases. Trimming took 4 bases from V and 8 from J; bases not matched to a gene: 7. CDR1 and CDR2 from the germline V gene are LGHNA and YSLEER. The CDR3 has 14 residues. CDR3 DNA sequence: TGCGCCAGCAGCCTCGACAGGGGGCAGGAAGGCTACACCTTC. It encodes CASSLDRGQEGYTF.

V is TRBV18 and J is TRBJ2-6, with D maybe TRBD1 (6 bases). The CDR3 length is 17 residues. V gave up 0 bases and J gave up 0 bases, with 9 bases separating them. Germline loops: CDR1 KGHSH, CDR2 LQKENI. The CDR3 reads CASSPPGHISGANVLTF. In DNA form, the CDR3 reads TGTGCCAGCTCACCACCGGGACACATCTCTGGGGCCAACGTCCTGACTTTC.

The rearrangement joins TRBV28 to TRBJ2-7; 9 positions match TRBD1. Germline CDR1 is MDHEN and CDR2 is SYDVKM. J gave up 3 bases and V 4 bases, and 7 bases lay outside the gene matches. This CDR3 is 15 amino acids long. CDR3 bases: TGTGCCAGCAGTTCCCCCGGGACAGGGTTCTACGAGCAGTACTTC. Translated, it gives CASSSPGTGFYEQYF. Together with reference TRBV28 and TRBJ2-7, the CDR3 gives the full variable domain: DVKVTQSSRYLVKRTGEKVFLECVQDMDHENMFWYRQDPGLGLRLIYFSYDVKMKEKGDIPEGYSVSREKKERFSLILESASTNQTSMYLCASSSPGTGFYEQYFGPGTRLTVT.

This chain connects TRBV28 to TRBJ2-1, with 8 bases lining up with TRBD1. Germline trimming cut 9 bases from V and 5 bases from J; bases unmatched to any gene: 9. From germline, CDR1 is MDHEN and CDR2 SYDVKM. The CDR3 is 14 amino acids. CDR3 sequence (DNA): TGTGCCAGTGAACAGGGGGGTTCAGACAATGAGCAGTTCTTC. It codes for CASEQGGSDNEQFF.

This clone was seen a handful of times. The chain recombines TRBV23-1 with TRBJ2-5; 10 positions match TRBD2. TRBV23-1 is flagged as an ORF with uncertain function. V lost 1 base and J lost 2; bases outside the gene matches: 10. CDR3 length: 18 amino acids. The CDR3 is CASSQLEAGGPQQETQYF. Here the CDR3 DNA reads TGCGCCAGCAGTCAATTGGAAGCGGGAGGGCCGCAGCAAGAGACCCAGTACTTC.

This chain links TRBV18 with TRBJ1-2; 7 bases match TRBD1. V lost 6 bases and J lost 5; bases outside the gene matches: 12. The CDR3 length is 15 residues. The germline CDR1 and CDR2 sequences are KGHSH and LQKENI. Here the CDR3 DNA reads TGTGCCAGCTCGCCGGGACAGCCCCCTTCGTATGGCTACACCTTC. It specifies CASSPGQPPSYGYTF.

The rearrangement uses TRBV5-4 and TRBJ2-1, with 7 bases identical to TRBD2. Losses at the gene ends were 1 base for V and 8 bases for J; bases not matched to a gene: 6. CDR3 size: 14 residues. Per the germline V gene, CDR1 is SGHNT and CDR2 is YYREEE (reference sequence). The CDR3 region has the DNA TGTGCCAGCAGCTTGCCGGGACTAACCTATGAGCAGTTCTTC. This translates into CASSLPGLTYEQFF.

This clone was seen a few times. This chain links TRBV5-1 with TRBJ1-2; 11 bases agree with TRBD1. Per germline, CDR1 SGHRS and CDR2 YFSETQ. Trimming cost V 0 bases and J 7 bases; bases outside gene matches: 5. This CDR3 has 15 residues. The CDR3 nucleotides are TGCGCCAGCAGCTTGGAGGACAGGGGGCGGTTTGGCTACACCTTC. Translated: CASSLEDRGRFGYTF.

V usage is TRBV4-1 and J usage is TRBJ2-3; 15 bases align to TRBD2. The germline CDR1 and CDR2 sequences are MGHRA and YSYEKL. V lost 4 bases, J lost 9 bases, and 14 bases stayed unmatched. This CDR3 comprises 18 residues. The CDR3 loop reads CASSRDELRTSGGGTQYF. The CDR3 DNA reads TGCGCCAGCAGCCGAGATGAGTTAAGGACTAGCGGGGGGGGCACGCAGTATTTT.

V gene TRBV5-1 combines with J gene TRBJ1-2, with 7 bases matching TRBD1. CDR1 SGHRS and CDR2 YFSETQ come from the germline V gene. The CDR3 has 15 amino acids. V lost 2 bases to trimming and J lost 2 bases; unmatched junction nucleotides: 6. In DNA form, the CDR3 reads TGCGCCAGCAGCTTTTATGACAGGGCAAACTATGGCTACACCTTC. Translating it yields CASSFYDRANYGYTF.

V usage is TRBV4-3 and J usage is TRBJ2-1, with 10 bases aligning to TRBD1. The CDR3 is 15 residues long. Germline-derived CDR1 and CDR2 are LGHNA and YSLEER. V lost 4 bases, J lost 2 bases, and 2 bases stayed unmatched. The CDR3 DNA reads as TGCGCCAGCAGCCTCGGACAGGGGGCCTACAATGAGCAGTTCTTC. Residues: CASSLGQGAYNEQFF.

The V gene is TRBV11-1, the J gene TRBJ1-4; D remains ambiguous. This CDR3 spans 16 amino acids. V was trimmed by 1 base and J by 8 bases, leaving 17 bases between them. Germline CDR1 SGHAT, CDR2 FQDESV (reference sequence). DNA of the CDR3: TGTGCCAGCAGCTTAGACCCGACCGGACTGAGGGAAAAACTGTTTTTT. This sequence encodes CASSLDPTGLREKLFF.